Below are 8 T cell receptor beta chains sequenced from a single sample in a study of T cell responses to AZD1222 COVID-19 vaccine. The table came from immunoSEQ multiplex PCR; TCRdb's copy has only in-frame clones and leaves some out. The sample holds fewer than 110,000 clones, 89% seen once. The source was peripheral blood, collected on day 0 of AZD1222 vaccination. The receptors derive from an adult in good health.

The CDR3 DNA sequence: TGTGCCAGTAGTATAATAGGGCCGAGGACAGATACGCAGTATTTT. Amino acid sequence: CASSIIGPRTDTQYF. The gene calls are TRBV19 and TRBJ2-3; D not resolved. V shed 2 bases and J shed 3 bases, with 12 bases lying between them. Germline V gives CDR1 LNHDA, CDR2 SQIVND (reference sequence). The CDR3 has 15 residues.

The rearrangement links TRBV5-4 to TRBJ2-7; D gene unclear. Per the germline V gene, CDR1 is SGHNT and CDR2 is YYREEE (reference sequence). The CDR3 loop spans 13 amino acids. With 6 bases removed from V and 5 bases from J, the gap between germline ends came to 15 bases. CDR3 bases: TGTGCCAGCAAAGCAGTAGCAAACGACGAGCAGTACTTC. Translation gives CASKAVANDEQYF.

This chain uses TRBV7-9 with TRBJ1-2; weak D call: TRBD1 (5 bases). There are 14 residues in the CDR3. Germline CDR1 and CDR2: SEHNR and FQNEAQ (reference sequence). V lost 5 bases to trimming and J lost 8 bases, with 18 bases between them. CDR3 loop: CASSPVGGVEGYTF. The CDR3 DNA is TGTGCCAGCAGCCCTGTGGGAGGGGTAGAGGGCTACACCTTC.

The rearrangement uses TRBV27 and TRBJ2-7; TRBD2 might be the D (5 bases). The CDR3 contains 14 residues. V lost 4 bases and J 2 bases, leaving 12 bases between the germline ends. Germline V gene data show CDR1 as MNHEY and CDR2 as SMNVEV (reference sequence). CDR3 sequence: CASSYGGSAYEQYF. CDR3 nucleotides: TGTGCCAGCAGTTACGGCGGGTCCGCCTACGAGCAGTACTTC.

The V call is TRBV11-3, the J call TRBJ1-1, with D possibly matching TRBD1 (5 bases). The germline gives CDR1 SGHNT, CDR2 YENEEA. V lost 5 bases and J lost 5, with 15 bases in between. CDR3 length: 14 amino acids. The CDR3 coding sequence is TGTGCCAGCAGCCCCTTTGTCAGGGATACTGAAGCTTTCTTT. Its protein product is CASSPFVRDTEAFF.

This chain joins TRBV19 and TRBJ2-5; 11 bases agree with TRBD1. J lost 5 bases, V lost 7 bases, and 6 bases had no gene match. CDR1 and CDR2 (germline): LNHDA, SQIVND (reference sequence). This CDR3 has 14 residues. The CDR3: CASTPDRGLETQYF. Here the CDR3 DNA reads TGTGCCAGTACCCCGGACAGGGGGCTTGAGACCCAGTACTTC.

The chain combines TRBV19 with TRBJ2-3; 11 bases agree with TRBD2. Germline trimming cut 8 bases from V and 0 bases from J; bases unmatched to any gene: 7. CDR3 length: 16 residues. The germline gives CDR1 LNHDA, CDR2 SQIVND (reference sequence). CDR3 bases: TGTGCCAGTCGGACTAGCGGGTATGATAGCACAGATACGCAGTATTTT. It encodes CASRTSGYDSTDTQYF.

The V gene is TRBV18, the J gene TRBJ2-1; D is uncertain. The CDR3 consists of 13 residues. The V gene lost 3 bases and the J gene lost 3 bases, with 6 bases spanning the gap. CDR1 is KGHSH and CDR2 is LQKENI in the germline V gene. Here the CDR3 DNA reads TGTGCCAGCTCACCCGACCGCTACAATGAGCAGTTCTTC. Residues: CASSPDRYNEQFF.